This T cell receptor beta chain comes out of a study of molecular identifiers for immune sequencing clone quantification. Study results and caveats: Sharing of a barcode by identical TCR molecules could cause highly expanded clone sizes to be underestimated.

TCRdb processed the PCR reads anew with MiXCR; each CDR3 protein has one entry. The table lists about 330,000 distinct CDR3 sequences, roughly a quarter of them singletons. Every naive CD8 library was made from between roughly 20,000 and 1,000,000 sorted cells with 10%, 30% or 50% RNA. The CD8+CD4-CCR7+CD45RA+ phenotype defined the sorted naive CD8 T cells. A note on this clonotype: Its antigen is unknown. Possible read error: a much larger clone is one base away.

The TCR comes from a human donor in good health. Some libraries in this study had Jurkat cell RNA spiked in. Source material: naive CD8+ T cells from blood, with Jurkat cell RNA spiked in. Subset here: FACS-sorted CD8+CD4-CCR7+CD45RA+ naive T cells.

The CDR3 DNA is TGTGCCAGCACGGGGGCAGGGTCCACAGATACGCGGTATTTT. Translating it yields CASTGAGSTDTRYF. This chain links TRBV28 with TRBJ2-3; the D gene could be TRBD1 or TRBD2 (6 bases each). The CDR3 spans 14 residues. Germline values: CDR1 MDHEN, CDR2 SYDVKM. Filled out from reference TRBV28 and TRBJ2-3, the complete variable domain reads DVKVTQSSRYLVKRTGEKVFLECVQDMDHENMFWYRQDPGLGLRLIYFSYDVKMKEKGDIPEGYSVSREKKERFSLILESASTNQTSMYLCASTGAGSTDTRYFGPGTRLTVL.